The T cell receptor beta chain described here comes from a study of cytomegalovirus exposure and HLA in healthy donors. Study-wide results and limits: Most of the TCR beta V segments (in an earlier analysis) were productive either about 87% or about 30% of the time.

Germline-derived CDR1 and CDR2 are SNHLY and FYNNEI. The CDR3 is 15 residues long. The V gene end was trimmed by 6 bases and the J gene end by 5 bases; junction bases not matched to a gene: 9. Comments on this clone: Its antigen is undetermined.

Each donor was healthy, and each was a bone marrow donor. Donors counted as nominally healthy when sampled, yet unrecorded immune exposures were likely. 60 Vbeta and 13 Jbeta primers were used in PCR. Repertoires were generated with immunoSEQ multiplex PCR, while TCRdb's copy carries only in-frame clones and drops some. Among some 140,000 clones listed, 79% were seen once. The chain is built from TRBV2 and TRBJ2-7; 11 bases are shared with TRBD2. The sample consisted of PBMCs. The TCR originated in a man aged 35 to 55 in good health and CMV-seropositive. CDR3 DNA sequence: TGTGCCAGCAGCCCAGGTGGGACTAGCGGAGACGAGCAGTACTTC. It encodes CASSPGGTSGDEQYF.